This T cell receptor beta chain was obtained from a study of shared clonotypes between healthy human individuals (dated by TCRdb to about 2020). Study-wide context: A few men and two women, aged 18 to 49 years, made up the cohort. Per donor, three plates each were used for CD4 naive and CD4 memory, two for CD8 naive, and one for CD8 memory. The study deeply sequenced blood TCR repertoires of about 5 healthy adults to estimate repertoire size and the extent of clonotype sharing between individuals. Libraries were prepared and TCR repertoires were sequenced by different laboratories using diverse techniques, in order to increase sequencing depth and limit assay-specific biases. Between about 0.8 and 8.9 billion PBMCs per donor were obtained by leukapheresis.

TCR CDR3 regions were amplified from genomic DNA by multiplex PCR using the deep immunoSEQ assay. Genomic DNA extracted from each cell subset was distributed evenly over all wells of several immunoSEQ 96-well plates, and each plate served as one replicate. Each replicate PCR for sorted subsets received 150 to 250 ng genomic DNA, equal to roughly 33,000 T cell genomes. Purified libraries were measured with a Qubit 3.0 fluorometer, size-checked on a Bioanalyzer 2100, and measured again with the KAPA Library Quantification kit. Every immunoSEQ 96-well plate was sequenced on a dedicated single-read 150-cycle Illumina NextSeq 550 flow cell. In the source study's methods: The immunoSEQ output contained only junctional sequences without quality scores, so filtering could not match that applied to full-length reads. To assign V/J genes and CDR3, sequences were annotated against IMGT germline references using PyIR, a Python wrapper for IgBLAST v1.9. Reads were filtered out if the reads had weak V/J assignments (E-value above 1e-6), no CDR3, stop codons, out-of-frame junctions, or ambiguous translated residues. V3J clonotypes were defined by identical inferred V gene, J gene, and CDR3 amino acid sequence. Percentage overlap between repertoires was calculated by dividing the number of shared unique clonotypes by the size of the smaller repertoire. RTK rarefaction, the Chao1 estimator, and Recon v2.1 estimates of unobserved clonotypes were used to assess repertoire richness. Generation probabilities were computed with OLGA for all TCRbeta clonotypes obtained by the gDNA method from a few donors. TCRdb's version of the immuneACCESS table is confined to in-frame rearrangements and falls short of the full clone set. An unresolved V gene accounts for under half of the shortfall where checked; the remainder is of unknown origin. V and J calls and clone size are those listed in that table; D and trimming were worked out from the DNA. The sample contains around 1 million clones, more than 75% of them found a single time. Approximately 1.5% of the sample is taken by the ten largest.

The CDR3 spans 14 residues, from the cysteine through the phenylalanine. Only the CDR3 part of the read is kept: 42 bases, read in frame from the first base. V trim: 7 bases; J trim: 9 bases; unmatched bases: 9. Taken from the germline V gene, the CDR1 and CDR2 loops are SGHTA and FQGNSA. Overall study results and their limits: Based on pairwise subsampling, the degree of clonotype sharing among donors was expected to be affected by sequencing depth. Roughly 5.2% of naive CD4, 3.5% of naive CD8, about 2.5% of memory CD4, and 0.35% to 0.4% of memory CD8 clonotypes were shared across several donors. Sampling was limited to blood, and TCR repertoires in tissue likely differ from TCR repertoires in blood. The genetic and exposure-history diversity represented was limited by the small number of donors. Naive subsets generally had larger estimated clonotype richness than memory subsets. Compared with non-shared clonotypes, the clonotypes found in all four sorted-subset donors had higher generation probabilities. Incomplete sequencing was indicated by rarefaction of sorted-subset datasets, despite the large sequencing depth.

A remark on this clone: Its antigen is not yet known. The input lacks base qualities; no much larger clone sits a single base away.

The donors were healthy, HIV-negative adults who had no recently reported acute infections or vaccinations. Every donor was a Caucasian adult living in Nashville, Tennessee, USA. CD4+ T cells were enriched by magnetic negative selection; naive cells were then positively selected on CD45RA, and the negative fraction formed the memory subset. Blood was collected by leukapheresis, and PBMCs were isolated by Ficoll-Histopaque density gradient centrifugation and then cryopreserved in liquid nitrogen vapor phase. Analytical flow cytometry was used to check the purity and quantity of every magnetically sorted T cell population. Genomic DNA was isolated from each sorted fraction and quantified by UV absorbance on a Nanodrop 2000c.

The rearrangement combines TRBV7-2 with TRBJ2-1; 10 bases in between match TRBD1. This sequence was found in a man younger than 30 in good health. The sequenced material came from memory CD4+ T cells sorted from blood. According to the study, the label for this sample's cell subset or site signals: CD45RA-negative fraction. The CDR3 has the sequence CASILRDRGGEQFF. The nucleotide sequence reads TGTGCCAGCATCCTCCGGGACAGGGGAGGTGAGCAGTTCTTC.